The T cell receptor (beta chain) under discussion was sequenced for a study of blood T cell repertoires in COVID-19. TCRdb's copy holds only in-frame clones and misses some; the assay was immunoSEQ multiplex PCR. Of roughly 200,000 clones in the sample, approximately 78% were seen once. Deletions cut 0 bases from V and 3 bases from J, with 9 bases between. CDR1 and CDR2 (germline): SQVTM, ANQGSEA. CDR3 length: 13 residues. The TCR originated in a man between 40 and 49 years old who had recovered from COVID-19. The J gene is TRBJ2-7, the V gene TRBV29-1, with D perhaps TRBD2 (6 bases). The sample was PBMCs or T cells enriched from blood (not recorded which). The chain's CDR3 is CSVEDHGGYEQYF. DNA for the CDR3: TGCAGCGTTGAAGATCACGGGGGCTACGAGCAGTACTTC.